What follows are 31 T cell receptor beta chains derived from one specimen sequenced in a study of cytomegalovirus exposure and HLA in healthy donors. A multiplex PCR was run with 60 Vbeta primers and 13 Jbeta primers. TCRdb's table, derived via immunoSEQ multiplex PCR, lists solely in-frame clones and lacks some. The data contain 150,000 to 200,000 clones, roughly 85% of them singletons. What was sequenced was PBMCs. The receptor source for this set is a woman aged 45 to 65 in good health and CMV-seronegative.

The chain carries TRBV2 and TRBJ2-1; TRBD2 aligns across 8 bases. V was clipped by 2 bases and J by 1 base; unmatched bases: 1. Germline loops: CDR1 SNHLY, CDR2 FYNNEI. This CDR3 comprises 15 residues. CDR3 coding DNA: TGTGCCAGCAGTGAAAGCGGGGGATCCTACAATGAGCAGTTCTTC. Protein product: CASSESGGSYNEQFF.

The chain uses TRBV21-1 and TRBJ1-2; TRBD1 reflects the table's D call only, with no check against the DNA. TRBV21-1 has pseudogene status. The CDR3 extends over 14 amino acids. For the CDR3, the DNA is TGTGCCAGCAGCAAAGATACAGGGTGCTATGGCTACACCTTC. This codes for CASSKDTGCYGYTF.

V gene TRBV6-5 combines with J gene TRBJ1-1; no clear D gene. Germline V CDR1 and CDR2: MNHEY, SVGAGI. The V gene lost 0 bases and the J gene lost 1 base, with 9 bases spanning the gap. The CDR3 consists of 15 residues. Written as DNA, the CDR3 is TGTGCCAGCAGTTACTCGATTTCAGGGAACACTGAAGCTTTCTTT. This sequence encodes CASSYSISGNTEAFF.

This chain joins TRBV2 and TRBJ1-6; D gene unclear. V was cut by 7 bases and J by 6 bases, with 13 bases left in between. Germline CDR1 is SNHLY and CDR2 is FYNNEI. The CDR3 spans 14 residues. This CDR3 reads CASMREFSNSPLHF. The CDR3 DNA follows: TGTGCCAGCATGCGGGAGTTCAGTAATTCACCCCTCCACTTT.

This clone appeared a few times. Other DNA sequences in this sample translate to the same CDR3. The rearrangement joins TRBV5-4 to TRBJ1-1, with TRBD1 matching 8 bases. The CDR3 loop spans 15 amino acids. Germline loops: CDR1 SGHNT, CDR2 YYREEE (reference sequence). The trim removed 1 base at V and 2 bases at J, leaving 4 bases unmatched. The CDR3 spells CASSLPGQGNTEAFF. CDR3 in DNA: TGTGCCAGCAGCTTGCCCGGACAGGGCAACACTGAAGCTTTCTTT.

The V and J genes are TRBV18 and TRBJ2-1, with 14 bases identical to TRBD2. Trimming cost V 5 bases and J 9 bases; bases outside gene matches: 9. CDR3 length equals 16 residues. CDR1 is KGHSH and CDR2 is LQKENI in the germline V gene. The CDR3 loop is CASSSGLAGGAVEQFF. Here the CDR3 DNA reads TGTGCCAGCTCATCTGGACTAGCGGGAGGCGCGGTTGAGCAGTTCTTC.

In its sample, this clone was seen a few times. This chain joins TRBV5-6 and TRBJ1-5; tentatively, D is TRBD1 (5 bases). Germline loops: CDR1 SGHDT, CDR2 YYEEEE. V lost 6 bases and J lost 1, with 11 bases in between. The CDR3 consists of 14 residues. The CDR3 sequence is CASMSRGSNQPQHF. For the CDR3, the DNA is TGTGCCAGCATGTCCCGGGGGAGCAATCAGCCCCAGCATTTT.

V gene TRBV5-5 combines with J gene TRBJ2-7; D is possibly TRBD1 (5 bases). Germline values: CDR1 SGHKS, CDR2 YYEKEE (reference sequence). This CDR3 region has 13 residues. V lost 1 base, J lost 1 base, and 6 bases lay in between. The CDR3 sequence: CASSLRGSYEQYF. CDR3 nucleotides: TGTGCCAGCAGCTTGAGGGGATCCTACGAGCAGTACTTC.

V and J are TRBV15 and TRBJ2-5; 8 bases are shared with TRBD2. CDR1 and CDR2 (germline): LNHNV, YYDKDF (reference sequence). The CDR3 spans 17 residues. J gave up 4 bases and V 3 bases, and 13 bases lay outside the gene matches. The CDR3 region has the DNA TGTGCCACCAGCAGGTGGGGGCGGGGGGCCTTAGGAGAGACCCAGTACTTC. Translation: CATSRWGRGALGETQYF.

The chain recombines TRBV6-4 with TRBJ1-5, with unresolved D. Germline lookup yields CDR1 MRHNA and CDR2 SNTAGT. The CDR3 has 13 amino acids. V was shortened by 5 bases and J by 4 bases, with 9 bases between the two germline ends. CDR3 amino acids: CASSLAGNQPQHF. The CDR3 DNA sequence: TGTGCCAGCAGTTTAGCCGGGAATCAGCCCCAGCATTTT.

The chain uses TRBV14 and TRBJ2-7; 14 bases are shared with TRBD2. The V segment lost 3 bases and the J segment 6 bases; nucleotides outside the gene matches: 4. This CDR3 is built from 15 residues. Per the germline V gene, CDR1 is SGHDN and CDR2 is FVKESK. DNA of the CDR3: TGTGCCAGCAGCCAGGGACTAGCGGGAGCAGTCGAGCAGTACTTC. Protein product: CASSQGLAGAVEQYF.

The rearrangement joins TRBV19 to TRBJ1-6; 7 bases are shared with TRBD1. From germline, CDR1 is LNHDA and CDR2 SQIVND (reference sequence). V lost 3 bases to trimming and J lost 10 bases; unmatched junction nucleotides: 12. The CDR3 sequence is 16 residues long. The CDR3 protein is CASSMGDREVYSPLHF. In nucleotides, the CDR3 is TGTGCCAGTAGTATGGGCGACAGGGAGGTGTACTCACCCCTCCACTTT.

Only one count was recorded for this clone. CDR3 protein: CASSYGEGYGYTF. The CDR3 nucleotides read TGTGCCAGCAGTTACGGAGAGGGCTATGGCTACACCTTC. The genes are TRBV6-6 and TRBJ1-2; D unclear. V dropped 2 bases and J dropped 4 bases, with 8 bases sitting between them. The CDR3 is made up of 13 amino acids. CDR1 MNHNY and CDR2 SVGAGI come from the germline V gene (reference sequence).

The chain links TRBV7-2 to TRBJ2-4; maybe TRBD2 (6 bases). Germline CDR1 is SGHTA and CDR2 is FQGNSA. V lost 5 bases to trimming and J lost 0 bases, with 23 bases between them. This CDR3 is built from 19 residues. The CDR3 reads CASSPGGSARKLAKNIQYF. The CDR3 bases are TGTGCCAGCAGCCCAGGAGGGTCAGCCCGAAAATTAGCCAAAAACATTCAGTACTTC.

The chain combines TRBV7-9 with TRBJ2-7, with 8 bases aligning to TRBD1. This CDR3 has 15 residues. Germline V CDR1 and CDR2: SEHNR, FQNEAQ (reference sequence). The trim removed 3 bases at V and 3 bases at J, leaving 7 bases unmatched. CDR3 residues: CASSFRVQGGYEQYF. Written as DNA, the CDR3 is TGTGCCAGCAGCTTCCGGGTACAGGGGGGCTACGAGCAGTACTTC.

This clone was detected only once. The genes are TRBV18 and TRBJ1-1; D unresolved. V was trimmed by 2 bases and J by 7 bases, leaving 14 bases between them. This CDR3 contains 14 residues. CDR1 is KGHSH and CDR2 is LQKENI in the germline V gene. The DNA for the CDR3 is TGTGCCAGCTCACCAGCGGGAGCCAAAAATGAAGCTTTCTTT. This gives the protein CASSPAGAKNEAFF.

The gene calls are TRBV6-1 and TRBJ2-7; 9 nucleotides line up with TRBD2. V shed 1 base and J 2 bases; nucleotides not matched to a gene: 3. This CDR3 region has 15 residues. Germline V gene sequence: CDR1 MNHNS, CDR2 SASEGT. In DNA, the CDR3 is TGTGCCAGCAGTGAAGAGCGGGGGGCCCCCTACGAGCAGTACTTC. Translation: CASSEERGAPYEQYF.

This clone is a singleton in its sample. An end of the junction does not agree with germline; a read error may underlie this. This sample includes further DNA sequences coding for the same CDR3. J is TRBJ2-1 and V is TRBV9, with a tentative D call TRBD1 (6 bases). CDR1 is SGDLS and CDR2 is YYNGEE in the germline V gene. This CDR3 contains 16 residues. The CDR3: CASSVDFQGPSNEQFF. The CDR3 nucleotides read TGTGCCAGCAGCGTCGATTTCCAGGGGCCTTCCAATGAACAGTTCTTC.

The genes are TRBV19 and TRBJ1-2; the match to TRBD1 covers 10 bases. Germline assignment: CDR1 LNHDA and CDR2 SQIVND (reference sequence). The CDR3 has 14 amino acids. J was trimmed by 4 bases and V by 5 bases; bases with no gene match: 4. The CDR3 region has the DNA TGTGCCAGTAGTCCCGGGGACAGGGGCTATGGCTACACCTTC. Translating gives CASSPGDRGYGYTF.

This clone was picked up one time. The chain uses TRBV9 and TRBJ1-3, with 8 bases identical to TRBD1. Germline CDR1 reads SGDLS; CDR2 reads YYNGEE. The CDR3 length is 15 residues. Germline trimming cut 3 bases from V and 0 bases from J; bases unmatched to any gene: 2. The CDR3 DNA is TGTGCCAGCAGCGACAGGGGGTACTCTGGAAACACCATATATTTT. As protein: CASSDRGYSGNTIYF.

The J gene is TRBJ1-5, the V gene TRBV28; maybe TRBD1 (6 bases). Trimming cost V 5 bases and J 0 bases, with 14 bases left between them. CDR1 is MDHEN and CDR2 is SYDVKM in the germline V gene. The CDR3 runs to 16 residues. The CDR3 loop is CASSPRQDGSNQPQHF. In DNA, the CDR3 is TGTGCCAGCAGTCCACGACAGGATGGTAGCAATCAGCCCCAGCATTTT.

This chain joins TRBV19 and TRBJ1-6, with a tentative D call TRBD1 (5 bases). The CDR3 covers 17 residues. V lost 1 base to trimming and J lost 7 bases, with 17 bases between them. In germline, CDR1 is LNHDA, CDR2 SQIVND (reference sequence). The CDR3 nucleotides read TGTGCCAGTAGTATAGTTTACGGAGGGGACTTCAATTCACCCCTCCACTTT. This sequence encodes CASSIVYGGDFNSPLHF.

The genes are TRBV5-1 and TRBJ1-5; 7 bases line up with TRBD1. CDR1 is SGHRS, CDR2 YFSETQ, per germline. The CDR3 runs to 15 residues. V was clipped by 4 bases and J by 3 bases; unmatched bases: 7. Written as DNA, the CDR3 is TGCGCCAGCAGCCCGGGACAGCAAAACAATCAGCCCCAGCATTTT. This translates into CASSPGQQNNQPQHF.

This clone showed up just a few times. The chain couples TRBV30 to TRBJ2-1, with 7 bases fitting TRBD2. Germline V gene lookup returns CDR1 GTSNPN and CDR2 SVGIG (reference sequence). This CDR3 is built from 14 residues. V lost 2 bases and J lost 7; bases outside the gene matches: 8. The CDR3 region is CAWSSGVGGNEQFF. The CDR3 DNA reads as TGTGCCTGGAGTAGCGGCGTGGGGGGGAATGAGCAGTTCTTC.

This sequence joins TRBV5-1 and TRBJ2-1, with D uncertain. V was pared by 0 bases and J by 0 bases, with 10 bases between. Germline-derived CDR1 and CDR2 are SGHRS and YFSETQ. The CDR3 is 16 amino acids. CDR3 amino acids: CASSLDAPSSYNEQFF. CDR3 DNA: TGCGCCAGCAGCTTGGATGCTCCGAGCTCCTACAATGAGCAGTTCTTC. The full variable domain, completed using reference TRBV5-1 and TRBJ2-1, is KAGVTQTPRYLIKTRGQQVTLSCSPISGHRSVSWYQQTPGQGLQFLFEYFSETQRNKGNFPGRFSGRQFSNSRSEMNVSTLELGDSALYLCASSLDAPSSYNEQFFGPGTRLTVL.

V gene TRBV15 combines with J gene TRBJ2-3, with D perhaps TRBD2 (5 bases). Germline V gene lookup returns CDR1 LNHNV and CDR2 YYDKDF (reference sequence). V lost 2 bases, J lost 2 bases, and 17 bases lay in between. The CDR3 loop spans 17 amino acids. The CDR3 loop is CATSRPVRTGSTDTQYF. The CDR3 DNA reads TGTGCCACCAGCAGACCAGTGCGTACGGGATCCACAGATACGCAGTATTTT.

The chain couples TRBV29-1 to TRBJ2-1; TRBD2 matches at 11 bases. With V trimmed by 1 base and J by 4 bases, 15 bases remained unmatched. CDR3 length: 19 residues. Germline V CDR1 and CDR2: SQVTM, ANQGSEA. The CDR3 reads CSVEGRGLAGGPKYNEQFF. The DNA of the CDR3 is TGCAGCGTTGAAGGGCGGGGGCTAGCGGGGGGCCCAAAGTACAATGAGCAGTTCTTC.

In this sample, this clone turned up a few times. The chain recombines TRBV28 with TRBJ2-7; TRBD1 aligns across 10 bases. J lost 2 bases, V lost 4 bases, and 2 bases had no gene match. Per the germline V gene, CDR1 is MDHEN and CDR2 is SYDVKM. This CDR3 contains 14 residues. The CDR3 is CASSSGQGAYEQYF. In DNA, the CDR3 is TGTGCCAGCAGTTCAGGACAGGGGGCCTACGAGCAGTACTTC.

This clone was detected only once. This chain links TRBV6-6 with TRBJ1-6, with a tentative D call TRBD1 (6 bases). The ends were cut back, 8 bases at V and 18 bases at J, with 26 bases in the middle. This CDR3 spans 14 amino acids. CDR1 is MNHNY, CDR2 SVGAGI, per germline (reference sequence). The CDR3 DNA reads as TGTGCCAGCGGATTGGGACACCCCGTTGTACAAAACCACTTT. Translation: CASGLGHPVVQNHF.

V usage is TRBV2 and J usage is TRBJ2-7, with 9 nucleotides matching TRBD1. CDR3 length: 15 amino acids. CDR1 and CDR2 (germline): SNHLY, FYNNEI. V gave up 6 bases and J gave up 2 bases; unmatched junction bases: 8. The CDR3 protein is CASSQGQGQTYEQYF. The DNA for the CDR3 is TGTGCCAGCAGCCAGGGACAGGGACAAACCTACGAGCAGTACTTC.

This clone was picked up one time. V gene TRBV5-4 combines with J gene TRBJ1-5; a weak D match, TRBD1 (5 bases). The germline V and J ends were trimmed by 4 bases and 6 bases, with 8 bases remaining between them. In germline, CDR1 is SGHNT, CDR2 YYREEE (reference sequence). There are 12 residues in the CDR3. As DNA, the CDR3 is TGTGCCAGCAGCGTTGACAGTCAGCCCCAGCATTTT. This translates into CASSVDSQPQHF.